Listed here are 7 T cell receptor beta chains from one sample, sequenced in a study of T cell changes during pregnancy in multiple sclerosis. The protocol was immunoSEQ multiplex PCR, while the TCRdb copy is restricted to in-frame clones and leaves out a portion. The sample has some 55,000 clones; 80% to 95% are singletons. Sequencing used peripheral blood, obtained after pregnancy. The receptors shown here come from a female donor in good health, enrolled as a control in a pregnancy study.

The chain carries TRBV5-6 and TRBJ1-2, with D possibly being TRBD1 (5 bases). CDR1 SGHDT and CDR2 YYEEEE come from the germline V gene. The CDR3 contains 16 residues. Trimming left V 1 base short and J 0 bases short, with 13 bases between. The CDR3 sequence: CASSLWGVSPNYGYTF. CDR3 nucleotide sequence: TGTGCCAGCAGCTTGTGGGGCGTCTCTCCTAACTATGGCTACACCTTC.

In its sample, this clone was seen a few times. The V and J genes are TRBV7-7 and TRBJ1-6; D remains ambiguous. V lost 5 bases, J lost 9 bases, and 26 bases lay in between. The CDR3 has 18 residues. CDR1 is SSHAT and CDR2 is FNYEAQ in the germline V gene (reference sequence). CDR3 amino acids: CASSRKVSGNQVGSPLHF. The CDR3 DNA is TGTGCCAGCAGCCGAAAGGTATCCGGGAATCAGGTAGGTTCACCCCTCCACTTT.

The chain is built from TRBV6-5 and TRBJ2-5; D ambiguous. V was cut by 8 bases and J by 4 bases, with 8 bases left in between. The CDR3 is made up of 11 amino acids. Germline V gives CDR1 MNHEY, CDR2 SVGAGI. DNA for the CDR3: TGTGCCAGCGCGGATAGAGAGACCCAGTACTTC. Translating gives CASADRETQYF.

CDR3 nucleotide sequence: TGTGCCAGCAGCTTGGACAGGGGTGTGGGACAGCCCCAGCATTTT. Its protein product is CASSLDRGVGQPQHF. This chain uses TRBV5-4 with TRBJ1-5; 7 bases line up with TRBD1. V lost 0 bases and J lost 7; bases outside the gene matches: 7. CDR1 is SGHNT and CDR2 is YYREEE in the germline V gene (reference sequence). The CDR3 has 15 amino acids. Full variable domain (rest looked up from reference TRBV5-4 and TRBJ1-5): ETGVTQSPTHLIKTRGQQVTLRCSSQSGHNTVSWYQQALGQGPQFIFQYYREEENGRGNFPPRFSGLQFPNYSSELNVNALELDDSALYLCASSLDRGVGQPQHFGDGTRLSIL.

The chain employs TRBV19 and TRBJ1-1, with D perhaps matching TRBD1 (5 bases). V lost 5 bases, J lost 6 bases, and 13 bases lay in between. The length of the CDR3 is 13 residues. In germline, CDR1 is LNHDA, CDR2 SQIVND (reference sequence). CDR3 residues: CASSPGGVSEAFF. The CDR3 DNA sequence: TGTGCCAGTAGTCCCGGGGGAGTCTCTGAAGCTTTCTTT. Full variable domain (outside the CDR3, taken from reference TRBV19 and TRBJ1-1): DGGITQSPKYLFRKEGQNVTLSCEQNLNHDAMYWYRQDPGQGLRLIYYSQIVNDFQKGDIAEGYSVSREKKESFPLTVTSAQKNPTAFYLCASSPGGVSEAFFGQGTRLTVV.

The chain carries TRBV7-8 and TRBJ2-3; 11 bases match TRBD1. The V and J ends lost 8 bases and 3 bases, in that order; junction bases with no gene match: 4. The CDR3 extends over 14 amino acids. CDR1 and CDR2 from the germline V gene are SGHVS and FQNEAQ. The CDR3 spells CASGTGGLTDTQYF. The DNA of the CDR3 is TGTGCCAGCGGGACAGGGGGTTTGACAGATACGCAGTATTTT.

The chain recombines TRBV12-5 with TRBJ1-1, with 7 positions matching TRBD1. This CDR3 has 14 amino acids. The V gene's germline CDR1 is LGHNT and CDR2 FRNRAP. Germline trimming cut 5 bases from V and 6 bases from J; bases unmatched to any gene: 9. The CDR3 nucleotides are TGTGCTAGTGGTCTGACAGGGCGAGCTGCTGAAGCTTTCTTT. It yields the protein CASGLTGRAAEAFF. The full variable domain, rest sourced from reference TRBV12-5 and TRBJ1-1, is DARVTQTPRHKVTEMGQEVTMRCQPILGHNTVFWYRQTMMQGLELLAYFRNRAPLDDSGMPKDRFSAEMPDATLATLKIQPSEPRDSAVYFCASGLTGRAAEAFFGQGTRLTVV.